The 22 T cell receptor beta chains below were found in one sample sequenced in a study of shared clonotypes between healthy human individuals. Libraries were prepared by immunoSEQ multiplex PCR; TCRdb keeps only in-frame clonotypes and omits some of them. The table lists 1,400,000 or so clones, approximately 98.5% of them singletons, with 0.3% to 0.45% in the top ten. The source material was naive CD4+ T cells sorted from blood. Subset denoted: CD45RA+ positively selected. All receptors derive from a young man in good health.

Written as DNA, the CDR3 is TGTGCCAGCAGCTTGGGACGGCCCTTAGTAGCCGGGGAGCTGTTTTTT. It codes for CASSLGRPLVAGELFF. The V and J genes are TRBV7-8 and TRBJ2-2; D is perhaps TRBD1 or TRBD2 (5 bases each). The V end lost 3 bases, the J end lost 6 bases, and 17 bases lay between the germline ends. CDR1 is SGHVS, CDR2 FQNEAQ, per germline. This CDR3 is built from 16 residues.

The rearrangement links TRBV7-2 to TRBJ1-1; D is uncertain. V gave up 1 base and J gave up 0 bases, with 9 bases separating them. Germline CDR1 and CDR2: SGHTA and FQGNSA. The CDR3 is made up of 15 amino acids. CDR3 DNA: TGTGCCAGCAGCTTAGGAGGAGCAATGAACACTGAAGCTTTCTTT. It translates to CASSLGGAMNTEAFF.

The chain has TRBV5-1 and TRBJ2-7, with unresolved D. This CDR3 region has 14 residues. Germline loops: CDR1 SGHRS, CDR2 YFSETQ. V was trimmed by 3 bases and J by 7 bases, leaving 17 bases between them. The CDR3 protein is CASSYLTDAKEQYF. The CDR3 bases are TGCGCCAGCAGCTACTTAACGGACGCGAAGGAGCAGTACTTC.

The chain employs TRBV5-1 and TRBJ2-7; no clear D. V gave up 1 base and J gave up 0 bases, with 8 bases separating them. The CDR3 spans 14 residues. The germline V gene has CDR1 SGHRS and CDR2 YFSETQ. CDR3 in amino acids: CASSLRYPSYEQYF. In nucleotides, the CDR3 is TGCGCCAGCAGCTTGAGATACCCCTCCTACGAGCAGTACTTC.

This clone was counted once. This chain joins TRBV28 and TRBJ2-3; the match to TRBD2 covers 7 bases. Germline CDR1 MDHEN, CDR2 SYDVKM. The CDR3 has 14 amino acids. With 6 bases clipped from V and 4 bases from J, the junction kept 7 bases outside the gene matches. This CDR3 is CASSRGLSPDTQYF. The CDR3 bases are TGTGCCAGCAGCCGGGGACTAAGCCCAGATACGCAGTATTTT.

This clone was recorded only once. This chain joins TRBV7-9 and TRBJ2-5; perhaps D is TRBD1 or TRBD2 (5 bases each). V lost 4 bases to trimming and J lost 5 bases, with 8 bases between them. The CDR3 is 12 amino acids. Germline V gives CDR1 SEHNR, CDR2 FQNEAQ (reference sequence). The CDR3 region is CASSWDGETQYF. CDR3 nucleotides: TGTGCCAGCAGCTGGGACGGCGAGACCCAGTACTTC.

The rearrangement links TRBV7-6 to TRBJ2-1; TRBD2 matches 9 bases. CDR1 is SGHVS, CDR2 FNYEAQ, per germline. The length of the CDR3 is 15 residues. The V gene end was trimmed by 5 bases and the J gene end by 4 bases; junction bases not matched to a gene: 6. CDR3 sequence: CASSLSGRGYNEQFF. DNA of the CDR3: TGTGCCAGCAGCCTTAGCGGGAGAGGGTACAATGAGCAGTTCTTC.

This chain links TRBV7-9 with TRBJ2-3; D is undetermined. With 5 bases removed from V and 4 bases from J, the gap between germline ends came to 10 bases. The V gene's germline CDR1 is SEHNR and CDR2 FQNEAQ (reference sequence). This CDR3 region has 13 residues. The CDR3 DNA reads as TGTGCCAGCAGCCCTGGGGTCCCAGATACGCAGTATTTT. This sequence encodes CASSPGVPDTQYF.

The chain is built from TRBV18 and TRBJ2-5; D gene ambiguous. Germline lookup yields CDR1 KGHSH and CDR2 LQKENI. The length of the CDR3 is 17 residues. The V end lost 4 bases, the J end lost 4 bases, and 22 bases lay between the germline ends. DNA of the CDR3: TGTGCCAGCTCACGTATGACCAATCGGACCGCTGTAGAGACCCAGTACTTC. Amino acid sequence: CASSRMTNRTAVETQYF.

The CDR3 bases are TGTGCCAGCAGCGGGGGGTATAAGCAGTTCTTC. This gives the protein CASSGGYKQFF. The chain combines TRBV11-2 with TRBJ2-1; TRBD2 might be the D (6 bases). The CDR3 is 11 residues long. Germline values: CDR1 SGHAT, CDR2 FQNNGV. V shed 5 bases and J shed 11 bases, with 10 bases lying between them.

This clone was observed a single time. The chain employs TRBV7-2 and TRBJ2-1, with 8 nucleotides matching TRBD2. Germline CDR1 reads SGHTA; CDR2 reads FQGNSA. Losses at the gene ends were 5 bases for V and 3 bases for J; bases not matched to a gene: 12. This CDR3 is 17 amino acids long. CDR3 region: CASSPRFSGGIYNEQFF. The DNA for the CDR3 is TGTGCCAGCAGCCCGAGGTTTTCGGGAGGGATCTACAATGAGCAGTTCTTC.

This clone has a single count. One end of the junction varies from germline; a read error may be responsible. The chain combines TRBV7-7 with TRBJ2-2; 9 bases match TRBD2. From germline, CDR1 is SSHAT and CDR2 FNYEAQ (reference sequence). The CDR3 has 16 amino acids. The CDR3, as DNA: TGTGCTAGCAGCTTAGGTCTAGCGGGACCCACCGGGGAGCTGTTTTTT. Translating gives CASSLGLAGPTGELFF.

With respect to this clone: Other DNA variants within this sample encode the same CDR3. The J gene is TRBJ1-2, the V gene TRBV20-1, with D uncertain. Between the trimmed V and J ends, which lost 3 bases and 4 bases, there was a span of 6 bases. This CDR3 is 11 amino acids long. Germline V lookup: CDR1 DFQATT, CDR2 SNEGSKA (reference sequence). The CDR3 DNA reads TGCAGTGCTAGGTTAGGCTATGGCTACACCTTC. This translates into CSARLGYGYTF.

CDR3 DNA sequence: TGTGCCAGCAGCTCCGACGGGCACTCTGGAAACACCATATATTTT. This gives the protein CASSSDGHSGNTIYF. The chain joins TRBV11-2 to TRBJ1-3; D gene uncertain. The CDR3 extends over 15 amino acids. CDR1 SGHAT and CDR2 FQNNGV come from the germline V gene. Trimming pared 4 bases from V and 0 bases from J, leaving 10 bases between.

This chain connects TRBV7-8 to TRBJ2-4; D ambiguous. Germline loops: CDR1 SGHVS, CDR2 FQNEAQ. There are 13 residues in the CDR3. V lost 2 bases, J lost 5 bases, and 7 bases lay in between. The CDR3 DNA sequence: TGTGCCAGCAGCTTAAGAGGCGAAAACATTCAGTACTTC. This translates into CASSLRGENIQYF.

As regards this clone: Other DNA sequences in the same sample also yield this CDR3. The CDR3: CASSPPAKTYEQYF. The DNA for the CDR3 is TGTGCCAGCTCACCACCCGCGAAAACCTACGAGCAGTACTTC. The chain couples TRBV18 to TRBJ2-7, with D unresolved. Germline values: CDR1 KGHSH, CDR2 LQKENI. This CDR3 region has 14 residues. Trimming cost V 0 bases and J 2 bases, with 8 bases left between them. The full variable domain, in which reference TRBV18 and TRBJ2-7 provide the parts outside the CDR3, is NAGVMQNPRHLVRRRGQEARLRCSPMKGHSHVYWYRQLPEEGLKFMVYLQKENIIDESGMPKERFSAEFPKEGPSILRIQQVVRGDSAAYFCASSPPAKTYEQYFGPGTRLTVT.

The chain uses TRBV6-5 and TRBJ1-3, with D possibly being TRBD1 (6 bases). The V end lost 8 bases, the J end lost 2 bases, and 10 bases lay between the germline ends. The germline V gene has CDR1 MNHEY and CDR2 SVGAGI. This CDR3 has 13 amino acids. The CDR3 coding sequence is TGTGCCAGCGGCTCAGGGGCTGGAAACACCATATATTTT. The encoded protein is CASGSGAGNTIYF.

This chain links TRBV6-5 with TRBJ2-1; TRBD2 matches at 10 bases. The CDR3 has 15 residues. V lost 2 bases to trimming and J lost 7 bases; unmatched junction nucleotides: 5. Germline CDR1 is MNHEY and CDR2 is SVGAGI. The CDR3 DNA reads TGTGCCAGCAGTTACAGGACTAGCGGAATTAATGAGCAGTTCTTC. This sequence encodes CASSYRTSGINEQFF.

The V call is TRBV18, the J call TRBJ1-1; the D gene is possibly TRBD1 (5 bases). The germline CDR1 and CDR2 sequences are KGHSH and LQKENI. The CDR3 totals 14 residues. The V end was cut by 5 bases, the J end by 2 bases, with 12 bases between. DNA of the CDR3: TGTGCCAGCTCAGACAGACAGTCCAACACTGAAGCTTTCTTT. This encodes CASSDRQSNTEAFF.

About this clone itself: This sample includes further DNA sequences coding for the same CDR3. The chain carries TRBV5-4 and TRBJ2-7, with D uncertain. The germline V gene has CDR1 SGHNT and CDR2 YYREEE (reference sequence). V was clipped by 2 bases and J by 3 bases, with 6 bases between them. The CDR3 has 12 amino acids. The chain's CDR3 is CASSLDGYEQYF. In DNA form, the CDR3 reads TGTGCCAGCAGCTTAGACGGCTACGAGCAGTACTTC.

This chain uses TRBV15 with TRBJ1-5, with 7 bases identical to TRBD1. Germline V gene data show CDR1 as LNHNV and CDR2 as YYDKDF (reference sequence). Trimming removed 3 bases from V and 3 bases from J; junction bases left unmatched: 11. This CDR3 has 17 amino acids. For the CDR3, the DNA is TGTGCCACCAGCAGGAACCTCGTTGGGACAGACAATCAGCCCCAGCATTTT. Its translation: CATSRNLVGTDNQPQHF. The variable domain in full, completed from reference TRBV15 and TRBJ1-5, reads DAMVIQNPRYQVTQFGKPVTLSCSQTLNHNVMYWYQQKSSQAPKLLFHYYDKDFNNEADTPDNFQSRRPNTSFCFLDIRSPGLGDTAMYLCATSRNLVGTDNQPQHFGDGTRLSIL.

This chain uses TRBV7-2 with TRBJ2-7; 7 bases match TRBD2. Germline assignment: CDR1 SGHTA and CDR2 FQGNSA. With 0 bases clipped from V and 7 bases from J, the junction kept 6 bases outside the gene matches. CDR3 length: 14 residues. This CDR3 reads CASSLAGGPGEQYF. For the CDR3, the DNA is TGTGCCAGCAGCTTAGCGGGAGGGCCGGGGGAGCAGTACTTC.